This T cell receptor beta chain is drawn from a study of blood T cell repertoires in COVID-19. V shed 0 bases and J shed 1 base, with 7 bases lying between them. Germline loops: CDR1 LNHDA, CDR2 SQIVND (reference sequence). The CDR3 length is 15 residues. Assay: immunoSEQ multiplex PCR; the TCRdb copy retains only in-frame clones and omits some. The sample gives tens of thousands of clones, roughly 73% of which show up once; 25% to 30% is in the top ten. The sequenced material came from peripheral blood. This receptor was taken from a woman in her 70s with acute or convalescent COVID-19. The chain combines TRBV19 with TRBJ2-1, with a weak D call TRBD1 (5 bases). The CDR3: CASSIEQGSYNEQFF. CDR3 DNA: TGTGCCAGTAGTATAGAGCAGGGTTCCTACAATGAGCAGTTCTTC.